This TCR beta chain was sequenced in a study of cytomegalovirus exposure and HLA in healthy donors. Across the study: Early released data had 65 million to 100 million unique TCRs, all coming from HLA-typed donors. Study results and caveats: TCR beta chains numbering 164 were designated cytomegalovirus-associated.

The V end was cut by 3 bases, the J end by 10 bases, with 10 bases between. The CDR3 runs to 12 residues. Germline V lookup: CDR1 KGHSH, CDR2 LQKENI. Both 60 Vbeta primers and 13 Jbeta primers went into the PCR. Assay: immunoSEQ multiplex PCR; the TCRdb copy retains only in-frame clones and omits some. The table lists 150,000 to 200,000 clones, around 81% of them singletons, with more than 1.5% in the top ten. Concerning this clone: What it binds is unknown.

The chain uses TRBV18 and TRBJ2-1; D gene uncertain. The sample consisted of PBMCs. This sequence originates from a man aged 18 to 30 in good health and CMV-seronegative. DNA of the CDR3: TGTGCCAGCTCACCCCCTAGAAACGAGCAGTTCTTC. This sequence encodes CASSPPRNEQFF.